The clone carrying this T cell receptor beta chain came up once. Its specificity is not known. The authors loaded about 200 ng DNA, 25,000 to 30,000 T cell genomes, into sorted-subset replicate PCRs. The repertoire was sequenced with immunoSEQ multiplex PCR; TCRdb's copy has only in-frame clones and lacks some. The data contain roughly 2 million clones, about 94% of them seen just once; the ten biggest clones take up less than 0.15%. The source of the sample is a study of shared clonotypes between healthy human individuals. Study results and limitations: The study generally estimated greater richness for naive than memory subsets.

V was pared by 0 bases and J by 0 bases, with 6 bases between. The CDR3 covers 15 residues. Germline CDR1 is WSHSY and CDR2 is SAAADI. Every contributor of samples was a Caucasian grown-up residing in Nashville, Tennessee. The authors divided CD4+ cells into CD45RA+ naive and CD45RA-negative memory subsets. This receptor was identified in a young man in good health. Sequenced material: naive CD4+ T cells sorted from blood. This sample's subset: CD45RA+ positively selected. The gene calls are TRBV10-2 and TRBJ1-5, with D unclear. Written as DNA, the CDR3 is TGCGCCAGCAGTGAGTCGAGCACTAGCAATCAGCCCCAGCATTTT. Translating gives CASSESSTSNQPQHF.